The clone carrying this TCR beta chain appeared a few times. The data belong to a study of regulatory T cells in long-lasting Graves disease. Construction of TCR beta libraries relied on iRepertoire HTBI primers and on Arm-PCR targeting CDR3 regions. TCRdb reprocessed the multiplex PCR reads with MiXCR, giving one entry per CDR3 protein. The data hold a few hundred thousand distinct CDR3 sequences, with roughly 15% observed a single time. The V segment lost 3 bases and the J segment 2 bases; nucleotides outside the gene matches: 5. The germline V gene encodes CDR1 KGHDR and CDR2 SFDVKD. The CDR3 has 18 residues. Time point in this sample: newly diagnosed GD, antithyroid drugs for less than 3 months. From RNA extracted from PBMCs, the TCR library was made. These data were likewise used in another study, on T cells in Graves' hyperthyroidism and ophthalmopathy. That source reports: Lactation, pregnancy, other autoimmune disease or uncontrolled infection led to exclusion of patients. First-round RT-PCR with HTBI primers amplified the TCR CDR3 region. Most thyroid clonotypes with frequency above 0.001 were detected in blood. Researchers report that a 13 V-J model separated ophthalmopathy from stable hyperthyroidism.

Source: peripheral blood mononuclear cells (PBMCs), taken at new diagnosis, from a patient treated with antithyroid drugs. The genes are TRBV24-1 and TRBJ2-3; 15 bases fit TRBD2. The TCR comes from a woman in her forties or fifties with Graves disease. CDR3 nucleotide sequence: TGTGCCACCAGTGATCCGGGACTAGCGGGAGGAGTCACAGATACGCAGTATTTT. Translating it yields CATSDPGLAGGVTDTQYF.